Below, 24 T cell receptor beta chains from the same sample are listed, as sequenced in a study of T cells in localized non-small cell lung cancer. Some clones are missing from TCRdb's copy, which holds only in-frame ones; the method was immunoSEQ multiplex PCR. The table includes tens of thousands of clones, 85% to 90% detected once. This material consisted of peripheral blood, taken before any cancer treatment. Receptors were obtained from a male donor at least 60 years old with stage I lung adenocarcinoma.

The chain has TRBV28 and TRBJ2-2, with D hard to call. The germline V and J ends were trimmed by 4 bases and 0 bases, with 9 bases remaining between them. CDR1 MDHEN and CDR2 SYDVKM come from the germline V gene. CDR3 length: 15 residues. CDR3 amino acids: CASSSSGANTGELFF. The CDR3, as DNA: TGTGCCAGCAGTTCCTCTGGGGCGAACACCGGGGAGCTGTTTTTT.

CDR3 sequence: CASSPTGLAGGSYNEQFF. Written as DNA, the CDR3 is TGCGCCAGCAGCCCAACCGGACTAGCGGGAGGATCCTACAATGAGCAGTTCTTC. The J gene is TRBJ2-1, the V gene TRBV4-3; TRBD2 matches 14 bases. The junction had 6 bases not matched to a gene; V was cut back by 4 bases and J by 1 base. This CDR3 spans 18 amino acids. Per germline, CDR1 LGHNA and CDR2 YSLEER.

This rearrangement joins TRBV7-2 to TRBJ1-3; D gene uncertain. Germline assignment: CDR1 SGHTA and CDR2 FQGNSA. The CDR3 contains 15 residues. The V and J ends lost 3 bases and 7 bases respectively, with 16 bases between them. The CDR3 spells CASSFDWTKGNTIYF. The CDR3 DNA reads TGTGCCAGCAGCTTCGATTGGACTAAAGGGAACACCATATATTTT.

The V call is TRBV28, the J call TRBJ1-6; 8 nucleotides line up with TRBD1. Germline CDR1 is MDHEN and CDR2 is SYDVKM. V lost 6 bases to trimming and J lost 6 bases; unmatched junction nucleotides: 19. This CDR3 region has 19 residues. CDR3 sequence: CASRRHLPGQASFNSPLHF. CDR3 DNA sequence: TGTGCCAGCAGACGTCATCTTCCGGGACAGGCTAGTTTTAATTCACCCCTCCACTTT.

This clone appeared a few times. CDR3 protein: CASSELAGGGDTQYF. In DNA form, the CDR3 reads TGTGCCAGCAGTGAACTAGCGGGAGGAGGGGATACGCAGTATTTT. The V and J genes are TRBV2 and TRBJ2-3; 11 bases align to TRBD2. This CDR3 is 15 amino acids long. J gave up 6 bases and V 2 bases, and 4 bases lay outside the gene matches. Germline CDR1 SNHLY, CDR2 FYNNEI. Variable domain in full (rest from reference TRBV2 and TRBJ2-3): EPEVTQTPSHQVTQMGQEVILRCVPISNHLYFYWYRQILGQKVEFLVSFYNNEISEKSEIFDDQFSVERPDGSNFTLKIRSTKLEDSAMYFCASSELAGGGDTQYFGPGTRLTVL.

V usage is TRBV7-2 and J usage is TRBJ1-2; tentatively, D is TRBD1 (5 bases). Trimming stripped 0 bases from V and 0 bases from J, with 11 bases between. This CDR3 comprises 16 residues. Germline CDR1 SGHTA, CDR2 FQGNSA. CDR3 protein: CASSLAAQGSNYGYTF. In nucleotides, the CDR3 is TGTGCCAGCAGCTTAGCAGCTCAGGGATCTAACTATGGCTACACCTTC. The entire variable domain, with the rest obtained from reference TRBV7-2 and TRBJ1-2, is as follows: GAGVSQSPSNKVTEKGKDVELRCDPISGHTALYWYRQSLGQGLEFLIYFQGNSAPDKSGLPSDRFSAERTGGSVSTLTIQRTQQEDSAVYLCASSLAAQGSNYGYTFGSGTRLTVV.

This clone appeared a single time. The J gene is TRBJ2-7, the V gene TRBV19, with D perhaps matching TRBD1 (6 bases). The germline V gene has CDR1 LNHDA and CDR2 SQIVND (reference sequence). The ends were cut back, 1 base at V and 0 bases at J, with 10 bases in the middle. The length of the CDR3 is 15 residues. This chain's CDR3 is CASSIGRGYSYEQYF. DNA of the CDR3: TGTGCCAGTAGTATAGGCAGGGGATACTCCTACGAGCAGTACTTC.

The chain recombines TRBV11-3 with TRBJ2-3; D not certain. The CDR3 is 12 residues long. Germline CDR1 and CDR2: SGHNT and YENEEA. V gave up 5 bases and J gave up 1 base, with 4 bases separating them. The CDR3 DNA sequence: TGTGCCAGCAGCACCGGCACAGATACGCAGTATTTT. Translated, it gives CASSTGTDTQYF.

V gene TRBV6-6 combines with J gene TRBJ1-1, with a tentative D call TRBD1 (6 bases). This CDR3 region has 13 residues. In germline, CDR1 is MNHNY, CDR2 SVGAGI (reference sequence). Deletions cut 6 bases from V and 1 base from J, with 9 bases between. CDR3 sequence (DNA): TGTGCCAGCAGCATGGGACAGAACACTGAAGCTTTCTTT. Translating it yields CASSMGQNTEAFF.

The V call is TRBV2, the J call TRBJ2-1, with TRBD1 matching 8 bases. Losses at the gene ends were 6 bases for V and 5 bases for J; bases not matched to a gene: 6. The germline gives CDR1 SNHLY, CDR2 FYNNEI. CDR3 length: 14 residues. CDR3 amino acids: CASRYRDRNNEQFF. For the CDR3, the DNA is TGTGCCAGCAGATACCGGGACAGGAACAATGAGCAGTTCTTC.

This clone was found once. The chain's CDR3 is CASSPTPPRGVTAFF. In nucleotides, the CDR3 is TGTGCCAGCAGCCCGACCCCTCCCCGGGGTGTTACGGCTTTCTTT. The V call is TRBV7-9, the J call TRBJ1-1; no reliable D call. This CDR3 is 15 amino acids long. Germline CDR1 is SEHNR and CDR2 is FQNEAQ (reference sequence). V was trimmed by 5 bases and J by 11 bases, leaving 24 bases between them. The entire variable domain, with the rest obtained from reference TRBV7-9 and TRBJ1-1, is as follows: DTGVSQNPRHKITKRGQNVTFRCDPISEHNRLYWYRQTLGQGPEFLTYFQNEAQLEKSRLLSDRFSAERPKGSFSTLEIQRTEQGDSAMYLCASSPTPPRGVTAFFGQGTRLTVV.

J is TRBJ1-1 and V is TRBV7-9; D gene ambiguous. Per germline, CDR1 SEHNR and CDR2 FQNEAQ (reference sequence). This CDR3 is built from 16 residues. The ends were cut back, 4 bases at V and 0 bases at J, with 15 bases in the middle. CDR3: CASSSPNTGLNTEAFF. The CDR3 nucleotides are TGTGCCAGCAGCTCGCCCAACACGGGCTTGAACACTGAAGCTTTCTTT.

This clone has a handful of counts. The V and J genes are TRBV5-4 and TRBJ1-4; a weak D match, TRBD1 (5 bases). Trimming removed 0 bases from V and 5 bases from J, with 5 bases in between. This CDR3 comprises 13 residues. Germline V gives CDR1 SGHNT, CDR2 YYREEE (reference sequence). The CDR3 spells CASSLGQNEKLFF. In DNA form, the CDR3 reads TGTGCCAGCAGCTTGGGACAGAATGAAAAACTGTTTTTT.

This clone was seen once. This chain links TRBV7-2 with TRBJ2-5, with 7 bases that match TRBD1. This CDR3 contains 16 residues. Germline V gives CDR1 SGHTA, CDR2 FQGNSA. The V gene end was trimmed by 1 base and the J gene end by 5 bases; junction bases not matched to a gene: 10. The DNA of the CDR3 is TGTGCCAGCAGCTTAGGTCTGAGGGGGCGGCGGGAGACCCAGTACTTC. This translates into CASSLGLRGRRETQYF.

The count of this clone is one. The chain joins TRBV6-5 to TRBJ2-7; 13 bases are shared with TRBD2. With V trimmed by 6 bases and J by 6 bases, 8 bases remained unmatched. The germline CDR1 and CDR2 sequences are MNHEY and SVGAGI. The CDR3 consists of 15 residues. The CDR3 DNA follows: TGTGCCAGCAGGGGCCCGGGACTAGCGGGGACCGAGCAGTACTTC. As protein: CASRGPGLAGTEQYF.

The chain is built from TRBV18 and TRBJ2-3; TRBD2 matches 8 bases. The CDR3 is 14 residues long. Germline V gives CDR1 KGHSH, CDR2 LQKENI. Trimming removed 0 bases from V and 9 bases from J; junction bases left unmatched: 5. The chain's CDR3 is CASSPPVAGLTQYF. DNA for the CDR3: TGTGCCAGCTCACCACCCGTAGCGGGGTTGACGCAGTATTTT.

The CDR3 loop reads CASSRRPGQASNQPQHF. The CDR3 DNA reads TGTGCCAGCAGTCGCCGCCCGGGACAGGCTAGCAATCAGCCCCAGCATTTT. V gene TRBV2 combines with J gene TRBJ1-5; 8 bases map to TRBD1. After removal of 5 bases from V and 0 bases from J, the junction contained 9 bases not matched to a gene. The CDR3 extends over 17 amino acids. Per germline, CDR1 SNHLY and CDR2 FYNNEI.

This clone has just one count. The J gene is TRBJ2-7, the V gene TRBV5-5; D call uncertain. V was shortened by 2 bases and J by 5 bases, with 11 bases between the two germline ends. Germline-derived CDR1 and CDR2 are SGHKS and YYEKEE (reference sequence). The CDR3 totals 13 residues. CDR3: CASSFAGLNEQYF. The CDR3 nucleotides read TGTGCCAGCAGCTTTGCTGGGCTAAACGAGCAGTACTTC.

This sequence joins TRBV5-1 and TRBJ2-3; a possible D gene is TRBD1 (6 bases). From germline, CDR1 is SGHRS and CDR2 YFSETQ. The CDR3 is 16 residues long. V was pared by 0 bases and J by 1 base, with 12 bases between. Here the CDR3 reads CASSLEGDLGTDTQYF. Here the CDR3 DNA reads TGCGCCAGCAGCTTGGAGGGGGACCTAGGCACAGATACGCAGTATTTT.

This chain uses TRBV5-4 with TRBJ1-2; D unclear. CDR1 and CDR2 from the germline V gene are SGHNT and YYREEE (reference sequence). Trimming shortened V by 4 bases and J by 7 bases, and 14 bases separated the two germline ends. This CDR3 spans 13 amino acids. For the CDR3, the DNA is TGTGCCAGCAGCCTGGGTCTGAGGAGTGGCTACACCTTC. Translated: CASSLGLRSGYTF.

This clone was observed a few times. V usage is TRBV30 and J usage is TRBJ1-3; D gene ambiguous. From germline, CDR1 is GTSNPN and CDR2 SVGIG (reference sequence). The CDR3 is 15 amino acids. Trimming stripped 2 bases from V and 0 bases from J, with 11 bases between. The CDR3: CAWSPRLISGNTIYF. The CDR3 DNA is TGTGCCTGGAGTCCCCGACTCATCTCTGGAAACACCATATATTTT.

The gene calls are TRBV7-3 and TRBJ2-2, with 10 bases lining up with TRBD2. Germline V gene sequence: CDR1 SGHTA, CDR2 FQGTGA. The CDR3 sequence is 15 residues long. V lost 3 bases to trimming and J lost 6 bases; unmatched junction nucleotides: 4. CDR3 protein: CASSFSGGAPGELFF. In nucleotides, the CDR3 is TGTGCCAGCAGCTTCAGCGGGGGGGCCCCCGGGGAGCTGTTTTTT.

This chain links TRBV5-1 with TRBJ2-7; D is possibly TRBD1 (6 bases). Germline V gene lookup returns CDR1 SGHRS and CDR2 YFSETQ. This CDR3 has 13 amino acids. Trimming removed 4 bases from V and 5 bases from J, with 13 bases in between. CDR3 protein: CASSIGQNNEQYF. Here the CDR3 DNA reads TGCGCCAGCAGCATCGGACAGAACAACGAGCAGTACTTC.

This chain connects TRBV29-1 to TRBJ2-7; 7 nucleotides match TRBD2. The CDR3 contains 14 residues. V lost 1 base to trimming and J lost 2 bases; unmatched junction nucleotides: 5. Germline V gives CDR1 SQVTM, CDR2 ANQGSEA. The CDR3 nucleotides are TGCAGCGTTGAAGCTAGCGGCAGACCCTACGAGCAGTACTTC. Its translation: CSVEASGRPYEQYF.